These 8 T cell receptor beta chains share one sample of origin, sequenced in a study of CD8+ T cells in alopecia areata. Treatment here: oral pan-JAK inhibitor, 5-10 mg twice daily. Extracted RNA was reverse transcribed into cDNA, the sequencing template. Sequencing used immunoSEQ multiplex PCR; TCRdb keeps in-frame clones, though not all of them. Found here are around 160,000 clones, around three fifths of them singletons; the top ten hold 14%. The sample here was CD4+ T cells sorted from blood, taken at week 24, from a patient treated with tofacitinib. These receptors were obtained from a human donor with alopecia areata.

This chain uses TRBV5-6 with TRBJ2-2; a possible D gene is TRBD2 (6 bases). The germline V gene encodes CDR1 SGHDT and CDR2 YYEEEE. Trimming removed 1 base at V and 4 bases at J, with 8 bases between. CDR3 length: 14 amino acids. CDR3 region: CASSLIGSTGELFF. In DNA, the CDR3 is TGTGCCAGCAGCTTGATCGGGAGCACCGGGGAGCTGTTTTTT.

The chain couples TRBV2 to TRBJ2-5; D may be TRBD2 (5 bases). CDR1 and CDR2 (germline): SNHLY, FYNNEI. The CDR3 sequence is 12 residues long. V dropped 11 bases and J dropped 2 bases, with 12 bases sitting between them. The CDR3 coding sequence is TGTGCCGGTAGCGCTCCTCAAGAGACCCAGTACTTC. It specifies CAGSAPQETQYF. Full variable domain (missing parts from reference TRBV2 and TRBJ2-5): EPEVTQTPSHQVTQMGQEVILRCVPISNHLYFYWYRQILGQKVEFLVSFYNNEISEKSEIFDDQFSVERPDGSNFTLKIRSTKLEDSAMYFCAGSAPQETQYFGPGTRLLVL.

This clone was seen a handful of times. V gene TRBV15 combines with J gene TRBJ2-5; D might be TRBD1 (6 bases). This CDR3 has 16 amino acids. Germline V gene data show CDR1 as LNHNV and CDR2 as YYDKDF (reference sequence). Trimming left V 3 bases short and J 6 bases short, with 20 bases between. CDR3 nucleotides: TGTGCCACCAGCAGTTCGGCAGGGGCGCTGGGGAAGACCCAGTACTTC. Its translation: CATSSSAGALGKTQYF. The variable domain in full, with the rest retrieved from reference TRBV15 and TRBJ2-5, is DAMVIQNPRYQVTQFGKPVTLSCSQTLNHNVMYWYQQKSSQAPKLLFHYYDKDFNNEADTPDNFQSRRPNTSFCFLDIRSPGLGDTAMYLCATSSSAGALGKTQYFGPGTRLLVL.

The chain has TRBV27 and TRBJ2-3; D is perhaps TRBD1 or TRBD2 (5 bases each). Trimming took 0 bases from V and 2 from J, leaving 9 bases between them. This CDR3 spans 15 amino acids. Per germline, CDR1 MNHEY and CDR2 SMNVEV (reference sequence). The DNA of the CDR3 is TGTGCCAGCAGTTTATCGTGGGACCCCACAGATACGCAGTATTTT. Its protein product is CASSLSWDPTDTQYF.

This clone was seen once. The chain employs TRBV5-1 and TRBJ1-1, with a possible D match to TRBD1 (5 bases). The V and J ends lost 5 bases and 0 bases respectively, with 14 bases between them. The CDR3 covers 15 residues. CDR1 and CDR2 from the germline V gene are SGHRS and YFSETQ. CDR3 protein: CASRQRGRLNTEAFF. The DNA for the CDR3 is TGCGCCAGCAGGCAAAGGGGACGGTTGAACACTGAAGCTTTCTTT.

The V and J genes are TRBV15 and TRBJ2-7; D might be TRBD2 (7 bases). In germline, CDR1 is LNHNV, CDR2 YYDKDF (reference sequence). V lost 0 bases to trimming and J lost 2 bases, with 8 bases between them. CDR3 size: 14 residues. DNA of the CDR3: TGTGCCACCAGCAGAGAGGGGGGGCCCTACGAGCAGTACTTC. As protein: CATSREGGPYEQYF.

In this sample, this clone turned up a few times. DNA of the CDR3: TGTGCCATCATGGATCTACAAGAGACCCAGTACTTC. Translated, it gives CAIMDLQETQYF. V usage is TRBV10-3 and J usage is TRBJ2-5, with D unresolved. The germline V gene has CDR1 ENHRY and CDR2 SYGVKD. This CDR3 comprises 12 residues. Trimming removed 7 bases from V and 2 bases from J, with 8 bases in between.

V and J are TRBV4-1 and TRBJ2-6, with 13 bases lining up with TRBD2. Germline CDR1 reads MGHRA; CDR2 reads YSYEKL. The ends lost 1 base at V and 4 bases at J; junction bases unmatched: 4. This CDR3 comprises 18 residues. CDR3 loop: CASSQGTSGGWGANVLTF. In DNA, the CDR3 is TGCGCCAGCAGCCAAGGGACTAGCGGGGGATGGGGGGCCAACGTCCTGACTTTC.